These 20 T cell receptor beta chains were all obtained from the same sample, sequenced in a study of OX40 agonist ivuxolimab in advanced cancers. The repertoire was sequenced with immunoSEQ multiplex PCR; TCRdb's copy has only in-frame clones and lacks some. The data show about 49,000 clones, 75% to 90% seen once. The sequencing used CD4+ or CD8+ T cells sorted from blood, collected in a trial of the OX40 agonist ivuxolimab. The source of these receptors is an adult with an advanced solid tumor such as melanoma, head and neck, liver or kidney cancer.

V gene TRBV7-3 combines with J gene TRBJ2-7; D might be TRBD2 (6 bases). Trimming pared 4 bases from V and 0 bases from J, leaving 16 bases between. The CDR3 runs 16 residues. The germline V gene encodes CDR1 SGHTA and CDR2 FQGTGA. CDR3 in DNA: TGTGCCAGCAGCTCTCACGGATTCGGGAGCTCCTACGAGCAGTACGTC. It translates to CASSSHGFGSSYEQYV.

The chain links TRBV2 to TRBJ1-2; no firm D call. This CDR3 region has 13 residues. The germline gives CDR1 SNHLY, CDR2 FYNNEI. Between the trimmed V and J ends, which lost 10 bases and 0 bases, there was a span of 12 bases. CDR3: CATGGLTNYGYTF. CDR3 DNA: TGTGCCACCGGCGGCCTCACTAACTATGGCTACACCTTC.

This chain connects TRBV27 to TRBJ2-7; the match to TRBD2 covers 8 bases. Germline V gene data show CDR1 as MNHEY and CDR2 as SMNVEV (reference sequence). This CDR3 has 14 residues. Losses at the gene ends were 5 bases for V and 4 bases for J; bases not matched to a gene: 7. CDR3 protein: CASSIRGGRYEQYF. The DNA for the CDR3 is TGTGCCAGCAGTATTCGGGGGGGCAGGTACGAGCAGTACTTC.

V usage is TRBV27 and J usage is TRBJ2-5, with TRBD1 matching 7 bases. Germline V gene sequence: CDR1 MNHEY, CDR2 SMNVEV (reference sequence). The J segment lost 4 bases and the V segment lost 5 bases, leaving 16 bases of the junction unmatched. The CDR3 is 17 amino acids. This CDR3 is CASSPPLLTGLRETQYF. The CDR3 bases are TGTGCCAGCAGTCCGCCCCTCCTGACAGGGTTACGAGAGACCCAGTACTTC.

The chain uses TRBV19 and TRBJ2-3, with D tentatively TRBD2 (5 bases). V gave up 7 bases and J gave up 0 bases, with 8 bases separating them. Germline V CDR1 and CDR2: LNHDA, SQIVND (reference sequence). This CDR3 is built from 13 residues. The CDR3 spells CASTGLSTDTQYF. DNA for the CDR3: TGTGCCAGTACCGGACTGAGCACAGATACGCAGTATTTT.

J is TRBJ2-7 and V is TRBV7-2; D possibly uses TRBD1 or TRBD2 (5 bases each). V shed 3 bases and J shed 1 base, with 7 bases lying between them. The V gene's germline CDR1 is SGHTA and CDR2 FQGNSA. The CDR3 loop spans 13 amino acids. In DNA, the CDR3 is TGTGCCAGCAGCTTCGGGGCTTCCTACGAGCAGTACTTC. Translating gives CASSFGASYEQYF.

The V and J genes are TRBV6-5 and TRBJ2-7; the D gene is possibly TRBD1 (6 bases). The CDR3 covers 14 residues. Trimming removed 0 bases at V and 1 base at J, with 7 bases between. The V gene's germline CDR1 is MNHEY and CDR2 SVGAGI. The CDR3 region is CASSYSQGSYEQYF. CDR3 bases: TGTGCCAGCAGTTACTCGCAGGGGTCCTACGAGCAGTACTTC.

This clone was found once. V usage is TRBV9 and J usage is TRBJ2-5; no definite D call. The CDR3 has 15 residues. The germline CDR1 and CDR2 sequences are SGDLS and YYNGEE. V gave up 0 bases and J gave up 2 bases, with 11 bases separating them. CDR3 coding DNA: TGTGCCAGCAGCGTAGACATGGCAGTTCAAGAGACCCAGTACTTC. It codes for CASSVDMAVQETQYF.

This clone came up a few times. In DNA, the CDR3 is TGTGCCAGCAGGGGGGCTGAATCGTACGAGCAGTACTTC. Its translation: CASRGAESYEQYF. The J gene is TRBJ2-7, the V gene TRBV25-1, with a possible D match to TRBD1 (6 bases). The CDR3 has 13 amino acids. The ends were cut back, 6 bases at V and 4 bases at J, with 13 bases in the middle. The V gene's germline CDR1 is MGHDK and CDR2 SYGVNS.

The chain employs TRBV9 and TRBJ1-1; D uncertain. The CDR3 consists of 16 residues. Trimming pared 2 bases from V and 5 bases from J, leaving 19 bases between. Per germline, CDR1 SGDLS and CDR2 YYNGEE. Written as DNA, the CDR3 is TGTGCCAGCAGCGTTCGGCAGACCGTCGATAGGACTGAAGCTTTCTTT. Translating gives CASSVRQTVDRTEAFF.

The chain is built from TRBV18 and TRBJ2-3; 7 bases fit TRBD1. V dropped 6 bases and J dropped 5; count of bases not matched to a gene: 14. The CDR3 extends over 16 amino acids. Germline CDR1 is KGHSH and CDR2 is LQKENI. DNA of the CDR3: TGTGCCAGCTCGCGGACAGGACCCAGCTCCGTAGATACGCAGTATTTT. Translation gives CASSRTGPSSVDTQYF.

The gene calls are TRBV10-3 and TRBJ1-3; 9 nucleotides line up with TRBD1. Germline CDR1 reads ENHRY; CDR2 reads SYGVKD. V trimming: 3 bases; J trimming: 0 bases; junction bases outside the gene matches: 12. This CDR3 contains 19 residues. The CDR3 here is CAISDPPRQGDVSGNTIYF. The CDR3 DNA is TGTGCCATCAGTGACCCCCCGCGACAGGGGGACGTCTCTGGAAACACCATATATTTT.

V is TRBV9 and J is TRBJ2-5, with D perhaps matching TRBD2 (5 bases). Trimming removed 0 bases from V and 3 bases from J, with 12 bases in between. Germline loops: CDR1 SGDLS, CDR2 YYNGEE. There are 15 residues in the CDR3. Here the CDR3 reads CASSVATRPEETQYF. CDR3 coding DNA: TGTGCCAGCAGCGTAGCAACTAGACCGGAAGAGACCCAGTACTTC.

The chain links TRBV7-9 to TRBJ1-1, with TRBD1 matching over 7 bases. The CDR3 has 12 residues. V shed 8 bases and J 5 bases; nucleotides not matched to a gene: 5. Germline-derived CDR1 and CDR2 are SEHNR and FQNEAQ (reference sequence). CDR3 DNA sequence: TGTGCCAGCCAGCAGGGGGGGACTGAAGCTTTCTTT. Residues: CASQQGGTEAFF.

The chain employs TRBV9 and TRBJ1-2; TRBD1 matches 7 bases. Germline V lookup: CDR1 SGDLS, CDR2 YYNGEE. This CDR3 spans 15 amino acids. Trimming cost V 2 bases and J 5 bases; bases outside gene matches: 9. The CDR3: CASSVTRGTEYGYTF. The CDR3 DNA reads TGTGCCAGCAGCGTTACTAGAGGGACAGAGTATGGCTACACCTTC.

J is TRBJ1-2 and V is TRBV6-5; D ambiguous. V lost 0 bases and J lost 6, with 8 bases in between. CDR1 is MNHEY, CDR2 SVGAGI, per germline. This CDR3 is 13 amino acids long. The CDR3 DNA sequence: TGTGCCAGCAGTTACTCCTCAGTGAATGGCTACACCTTC. This translates into CASSYSSVNGYTF.

The chain couples TRBV9 to TRBJ2-1; tentatively, D is TRBD1 or TRBD2 (7 bases each). V was cut by 7 bases and J by 3 bases, with 17 bases left in between. The CDR3 length is 15 residues. The V gene's germline CDR1 is SGDLS and CDR2 YYNGEE. The CDR3 here is CASSGGGGDYNEQFF. CDR3 sequence (DNA): TGTGCCAGCTCAGGGGGAGGGGGCGACTACAATGAGCAGTTCTTC. The variable domain in full, with the rest retrieved from reference TRBV9 and TRBJ2-1, is DSGVTQTPKHLITATGQRVTLRCSPRSGDLSVYWYQQSLDQGLQFLIQYYNGEERAKGNILERFSAQQFPDLHSELNLSSLELGDSALYFCASSGGGGDYNEQFFGPGTRLTVL.

This clone was counted once. V and J are TRBV28 and TRBJ2-6; tentative D call: TRBD1 (5 bases). Trimming stripped 5 bases from V and 0 bases from J, with 20 bases between. CDR3 length: 19 residues. Germline CDR1 and CDR2: MDHEN and SYDVKM. CDR3 loop: CASSVAFGRVGSGANVLTF. Written as DNA, the CDR3 is TGTGCCAGCAGTGTAGCCTTTGGCAGGGTGGGCTCTGGGGCCAACGTCCTGACTTTC.

There are a few counts of this clone. The chain employs TRBV6-5 and TRBJ2-7; D ambiguous. CDR3 length: 14 amino acids. Germline V CDR1 and CDR2: MNHEY, SVGAGI. V dropped 0 bases and J dropped 0 bases, with 6 bases sitting between them. In DNA form, the CDR3 reads TGTGCCAGCAGTTACTCGTACCGCTCCTACGAGCAGTACTTC. Its protein is CASSYSYRSYEQYF.

DNA of the CDR3: TGTGCCAGCAGTGAAGGCGGTGGGAGCTATGGCTACACCTTC. Translating it yields CASSEGGGSYGYTF. The J gene is TRBJ1-2, the V gene TRBV2, with no clear D. Germline assignment: CDR1 SNHLY and CDR2 FYNNEI. This CDR3 contains 14 residues. The V end was cut by 1 base, the J end by 4 bases, with 10 bases between. The full variable domain, completed using reference TRBV2 and TRBJ1-2, is EPEVTQTPSHQVTQMGQEVILRCVPISNHLYFYWYRQILGQKVEFLVSFYNNEISEKSEIFDDQFSVERPDGSNFTLKIRSTKLEDSAMYFCASSEGGGSYGYTFGSGTRLTVV.